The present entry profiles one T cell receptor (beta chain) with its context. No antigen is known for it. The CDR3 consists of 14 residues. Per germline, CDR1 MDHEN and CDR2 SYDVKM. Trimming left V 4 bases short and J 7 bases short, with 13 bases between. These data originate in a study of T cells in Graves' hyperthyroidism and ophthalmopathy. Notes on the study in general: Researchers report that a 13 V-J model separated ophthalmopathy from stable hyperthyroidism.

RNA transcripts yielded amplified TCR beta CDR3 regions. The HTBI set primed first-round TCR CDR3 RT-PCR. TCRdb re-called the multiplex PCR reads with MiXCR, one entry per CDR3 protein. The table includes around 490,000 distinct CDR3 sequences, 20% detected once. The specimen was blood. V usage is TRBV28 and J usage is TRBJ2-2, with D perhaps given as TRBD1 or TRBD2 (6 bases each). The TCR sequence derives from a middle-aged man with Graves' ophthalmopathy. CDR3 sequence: CASSSLGGGGELFF. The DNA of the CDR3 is TGTGCCAGCAGTTCCTTGGGGGGCGGCGGGGAGCTGTTTTTT.